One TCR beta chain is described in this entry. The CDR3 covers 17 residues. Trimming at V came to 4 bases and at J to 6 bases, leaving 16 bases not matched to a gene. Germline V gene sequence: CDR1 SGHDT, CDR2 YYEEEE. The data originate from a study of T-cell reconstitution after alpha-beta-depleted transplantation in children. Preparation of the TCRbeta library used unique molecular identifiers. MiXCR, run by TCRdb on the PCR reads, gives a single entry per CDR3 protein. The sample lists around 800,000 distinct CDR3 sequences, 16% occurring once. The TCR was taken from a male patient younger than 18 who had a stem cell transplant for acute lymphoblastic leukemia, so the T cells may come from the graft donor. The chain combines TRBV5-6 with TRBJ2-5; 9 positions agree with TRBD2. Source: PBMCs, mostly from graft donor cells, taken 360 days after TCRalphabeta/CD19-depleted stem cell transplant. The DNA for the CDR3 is TGTGCCAGCAGCCTCTACCGACTAGCGGTCGACGGGAAGACCCAGTACTTC. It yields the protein CASSLYRLAVDGKTQYF.